This entry features one TCR beta chain sequence. These data come from a study of blood T cell repertoires in COVID-19. Profiled with immunoSEQ multiplex PCR; TCRdb holds only in-frame clones, not every one. The data contain 150,000 to 250,000 clones, 80% to 85% of them seen just once; the ten biggest clones take up around 7%. The V segment lost 5 bases and the J segment 5 bases; nucleotides outside the gene matches: 3. CDR3 length: 13 residues. Germline V gene sequence: CDR1 SNHLY, CDR2 FYNNEI. The source is a man aged 35 to 55 who had recovered from COVID-19. V is TRBV2 and J is TRBJ1-5; 7 bases align to TRBD1. The sample comprised PBMCs or T cells enriched from blood (not recorded which). The CDR3 loop is CASSNTGDQPQHF. The CDR3 DNA is TGTGCCAGCAGTAATACAGGGGATCAGCCCCAGCATTTT.